The next 2 T cell receptor beta chains were all read from a single sample in a study of patients and donors after allogeneic stem cell transplantation. Using its own MiXCR run on the RT-PCR reads, TCRdb lists one record per CDR3 protein. The sample lists about 40,000 distinct CDR3 sequences, 25% to 35% seen once, with more than 70% in the top ten. Sequenced: blood, either unsorted or a sorted T cell fraction (not recorded which). These receptors all come from a human donor who was either an allogeneic HSCT recipient or a stem cell or donor lymphocyte infusion donor (not recorded which). It is not recorded whose cells these are; they may come from a transplant donor.

The gene calls are TRBV5-1 and TRBJ1-2; D might be TRBD1 (5 bases). Deletions cut 2 bases from V and 4 bases from J, with 12 bases between. Germline CDR1 is SGHRS and CDR2 is YFSETQ. The CDR3 runs to 14 residues. CDR3 protein: CASSLSQGPYGYTF. The CDR3 nucleotides read TGCGCCAGCAGCTTATCCCAGGGTCCCTATGGCTACACCTTC.

The chain employs TRBV15 and TRBJ2-2; no definite D call. Between the trimmed V and J ends, which lost 1 base and 2 bases, there was a span of 2 bases. This CDR3 has 13 amino acids. Germline values: CDR1 LNHNV, CDR2 YYDKDF (reference sequence). CDR3 DNA sequence: TGTGCCACCAGCAGAGTTAACACCGGGGAGCTGTTTTTT. Translation gives CATSRVNTGELFF.